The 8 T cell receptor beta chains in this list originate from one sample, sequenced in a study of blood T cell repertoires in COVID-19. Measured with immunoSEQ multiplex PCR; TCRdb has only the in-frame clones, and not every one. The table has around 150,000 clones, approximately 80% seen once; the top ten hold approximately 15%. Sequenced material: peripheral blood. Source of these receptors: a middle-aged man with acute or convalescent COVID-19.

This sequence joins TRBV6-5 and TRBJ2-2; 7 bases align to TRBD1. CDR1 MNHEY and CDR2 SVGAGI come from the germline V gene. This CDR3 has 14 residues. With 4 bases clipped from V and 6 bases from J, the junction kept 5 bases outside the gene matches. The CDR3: CASSSFTGAGELFF. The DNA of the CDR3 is TGTGCCAGCAGTTCTTTTACAGGGGCCGGGGAGCTGTTTTTT.

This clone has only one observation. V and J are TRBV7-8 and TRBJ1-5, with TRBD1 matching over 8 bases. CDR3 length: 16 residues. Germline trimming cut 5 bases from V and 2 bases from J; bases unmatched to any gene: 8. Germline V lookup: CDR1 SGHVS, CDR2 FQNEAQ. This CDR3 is CASSARAGGGNQPQHF. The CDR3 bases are TGTGCCAGCAGCGCGAGGGCAGGGGGCGGCAATCAGCCCCAGCATTTT.

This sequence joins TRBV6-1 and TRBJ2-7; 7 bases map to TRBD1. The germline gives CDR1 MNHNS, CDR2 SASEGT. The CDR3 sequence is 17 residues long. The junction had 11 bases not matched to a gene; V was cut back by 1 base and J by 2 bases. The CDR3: CASSEGSWTGRTYEQYV. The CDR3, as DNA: TGTGCCAGCAGTGAAGGGAGCTGGACAGGCCGAACCTACGAGCAGTACGTC.

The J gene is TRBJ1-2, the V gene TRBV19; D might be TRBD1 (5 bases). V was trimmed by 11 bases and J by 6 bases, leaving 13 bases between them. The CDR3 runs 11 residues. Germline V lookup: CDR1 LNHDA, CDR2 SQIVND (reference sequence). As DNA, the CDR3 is TGTGCCGGAACCCAGGGAAATGGCTACACCTTC. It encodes CAGTQGNGYTF.

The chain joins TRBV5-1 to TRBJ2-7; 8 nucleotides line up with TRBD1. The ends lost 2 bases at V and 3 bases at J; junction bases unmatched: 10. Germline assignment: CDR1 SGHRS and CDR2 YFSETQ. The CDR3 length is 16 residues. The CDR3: CASSFQVGQGNYEQYV. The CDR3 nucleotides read TGCGCCAGCAGCTTCCAAGTCGGACAGGGAAACTACGAGCAGTACGTC.

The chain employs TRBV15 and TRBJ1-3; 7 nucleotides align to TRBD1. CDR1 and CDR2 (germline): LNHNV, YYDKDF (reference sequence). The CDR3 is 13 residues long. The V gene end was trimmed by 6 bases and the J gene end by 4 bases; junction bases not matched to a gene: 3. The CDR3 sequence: CATRPGQGNTIYF. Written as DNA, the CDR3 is TGTGCCACCAGACCGGGACAGGGAAACACCATATATTTT. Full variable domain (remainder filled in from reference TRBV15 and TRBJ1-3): DAMVIQNPRYQVTQFGKPVTLSCSQTLNHNVMYWYQQKSSQAPKLLFHYYDKDFNNEADTPDNFQSRRPNTSFCFLDIRSPGLGDTAMYLCATRPGQGNTIYFGEGSWLTVV.

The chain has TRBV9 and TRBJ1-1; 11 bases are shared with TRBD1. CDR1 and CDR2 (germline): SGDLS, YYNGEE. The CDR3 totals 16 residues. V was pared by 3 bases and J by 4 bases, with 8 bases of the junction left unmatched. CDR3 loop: CASSAEDRGPVTEAFF. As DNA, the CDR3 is TGTGCCAGCAGCGCAGAGGACAGGGGGCCTGTCACTGAAGCTTTCTTT.

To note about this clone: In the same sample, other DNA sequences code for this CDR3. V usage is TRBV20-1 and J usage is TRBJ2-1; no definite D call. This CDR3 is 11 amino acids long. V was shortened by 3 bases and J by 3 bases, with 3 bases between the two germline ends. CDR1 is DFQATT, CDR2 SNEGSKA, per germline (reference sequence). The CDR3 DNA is TGCAGTGCTAGCAGCTACAATGAGCAGTTCTTC. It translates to CSASSYNEQFF.